This TCR beta chain derives from a study of lymphopenia after photon versus proton radiotherapy (dated by TCRdb to about 2019). As for the study more broadly: The immunological effects of photon versus proton radiation therapy were compared in patients with gastrointestinal tumors who developed high-grade lymphopenia. The goal of the study was to describe how the two radiation modalities differ in their effects on the immune system. A cohort of around 21 patients with gastrointestinal tumors who received either photon or proton therapy and subsequently developed lymphopenia was included. The research as a whole found: The survival association was assessed only in patients who died, and the authors presented better survival with proton therapy as a possibility rather than a demonstrated result. Across the cohort, a larger post-nadir drop in TCR diversity was inversely correlated with overall survival time among patients who died. During treatment, patients who received photon therapy lost naive T cells and TCR diversity and gained effector/memory populations, whereas patients who received proton therapy remained relatively stable. After the lymphocyte count nadir, oligoclonal expansion, especially of CD8+ Temra cells, was observed in photon-treated repertoires, and the drop in diversity was driven by this expansion.

With respect to this clone: There is no known antigen for this receptor. Base qualities were left out, and no much larger clone turns up one base away.

At the junction V is shortened by 0 bases and J by 6 bases, with 11 bases in between. The CDR3 runs 14 amino acids, cysteine and phenylalanine included. The read is trimmed to its CDR3 DNA, 42 bases read in frame from base 1. The germline V gene supplies CDR1 LGHNA and CDR2 YSLEER. The method was the immunoSEQ multiplex PCR assay. Alongside multiparametric flow cytometry, deep sequencing of rearranged TCR beta loci was used to profile the T cell repertoires. Not all clones reach the TCRdb copy of this immuneACCESS table, which keeps in-frame sequences only. Checked studies attribute under half of the gap to unresolved V genes and leave the rest unexplained. This sample gives about 26,000 clones in total; more than 90% of them show up just once. Around 0.81% of the sample rests with the top ten.

This TCR derives from a woman in her 50s with cholangiocarcinoma. The chain uses TRBV4-3 and TRBJ1-2; the D gene is not confidently resolved. This specimen consisted of peripheral blood, obtained from a patient treated with photon-based radiotherapy. DNA sequence: TGCGCCAGCAGCCAAGATTGGACTGGAGATGGCTACACCTTC. Its protein product is CASSQDWTGDGYTF.